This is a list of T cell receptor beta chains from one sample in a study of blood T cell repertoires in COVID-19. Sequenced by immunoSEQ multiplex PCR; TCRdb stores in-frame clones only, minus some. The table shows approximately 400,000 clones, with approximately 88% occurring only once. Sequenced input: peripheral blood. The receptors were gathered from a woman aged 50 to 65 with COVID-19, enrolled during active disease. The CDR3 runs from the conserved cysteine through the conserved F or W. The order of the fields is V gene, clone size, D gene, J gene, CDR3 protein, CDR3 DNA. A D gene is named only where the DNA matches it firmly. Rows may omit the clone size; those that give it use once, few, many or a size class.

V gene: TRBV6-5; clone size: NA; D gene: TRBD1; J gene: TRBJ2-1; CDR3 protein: CASSRDSSYNEQFF; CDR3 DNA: TGTGCCAGCAGTCGGGACAGCTCCTACAATGAGCAGTTCTTC
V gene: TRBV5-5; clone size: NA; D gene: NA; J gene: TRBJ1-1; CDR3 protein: CASSLTPGATEAFF; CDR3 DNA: TGTGCCAGCAGCTTAACACCCGGAGCCACTGAAGCTTTCTTT
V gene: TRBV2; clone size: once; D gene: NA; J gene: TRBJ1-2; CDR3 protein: CASTGGPDYGYTF; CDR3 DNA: TGTGCCAGCACTGGAGGGCCTGACTATGGCTACACCTTC
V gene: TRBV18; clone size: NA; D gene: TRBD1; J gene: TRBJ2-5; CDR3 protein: CASSPTLTGAETQYF; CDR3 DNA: TGTGCCAGCTCACCCACTTTGACAGGGGCGGAGACCCAGTACTTC
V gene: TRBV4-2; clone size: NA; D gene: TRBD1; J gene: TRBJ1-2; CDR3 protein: CASSPGDRELYGYTF; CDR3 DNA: TGTGCCAGCAGCCCAGGGGACAGGGAGTTATATGGCTACACCTTC
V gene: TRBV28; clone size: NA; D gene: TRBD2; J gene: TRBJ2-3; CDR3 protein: CASSFEGGDTQYF; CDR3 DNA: TGTGCCAGCAGTTTTGAGGGAGGGGATACGCAGTATTTT
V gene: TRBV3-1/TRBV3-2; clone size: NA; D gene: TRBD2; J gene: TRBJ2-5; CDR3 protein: CASSLMGLAGETQYF; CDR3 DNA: TGTGCCAGCAGCCTTATGGGACTAGCGGGGGAGACCCAGTACTTC
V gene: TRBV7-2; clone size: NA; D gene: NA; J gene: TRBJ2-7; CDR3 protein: CASSLGGLTGSEQYF; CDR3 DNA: TGTGCCAGCAGCTTGGGGGGGCTGACAGGAAGCGAGCAGTACTTC
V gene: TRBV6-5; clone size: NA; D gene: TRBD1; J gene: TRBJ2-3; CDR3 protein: CASSYGDRVTDTQYF; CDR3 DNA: TGTGCCAGCAGTTACGGGGACAGGGTCACAGATACGCAGTATTTT
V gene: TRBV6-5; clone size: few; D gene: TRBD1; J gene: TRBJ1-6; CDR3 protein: CASTQGAYRSPLHF; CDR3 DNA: TGTGCCAGCACCCAGGGGGCGTATCGATCACCCCTCCACTTT
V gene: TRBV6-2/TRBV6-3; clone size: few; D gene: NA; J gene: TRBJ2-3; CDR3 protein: CASSYPSTDTQYF; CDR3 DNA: TGTGCCAGCAGTTACCCAAGCACAGATACGCAGTATTTT
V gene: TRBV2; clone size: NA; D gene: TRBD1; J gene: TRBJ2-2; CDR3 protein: CASSYRGPGELFF; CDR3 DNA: TGTGCCAGCAGTTACAGGGGGCCCGGGGAGCTGTTTTTT
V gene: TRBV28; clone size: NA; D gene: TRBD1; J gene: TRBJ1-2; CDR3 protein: CASSLWGQESYTF; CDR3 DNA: TGTGCCAGCAGTTTATGGGGACAGGAAAGCTACACCTTC
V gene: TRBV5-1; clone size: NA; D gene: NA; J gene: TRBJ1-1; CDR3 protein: CASSPTATADTEAFF; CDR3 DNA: TGCGCCAGCAGCCCCACGGCTACGGCGGACACTGAAGCTTTCTTT
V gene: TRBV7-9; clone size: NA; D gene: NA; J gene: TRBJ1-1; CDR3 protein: CASSVVGGREAEAFF; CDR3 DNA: TGTGCCAGCAGCGTGGTCGGGGGGAGGGAGGCTGAAGCTTTCTTT
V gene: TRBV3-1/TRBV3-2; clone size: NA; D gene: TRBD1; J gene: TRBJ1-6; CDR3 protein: CASSQPGTADSPLHF; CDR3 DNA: TGTGCCAGCAGCCAACCCGGGACAGCCGATTCACCCCTCCACTTT
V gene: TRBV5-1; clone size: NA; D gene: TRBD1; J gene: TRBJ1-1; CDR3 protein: CASSLAGTGAPPEGTEAFF; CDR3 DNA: TGCGCCAGCAGCTTGGCTGGGACAGGGGCCCCCCCCGAGGGCACTGAAGCTTTCTTT
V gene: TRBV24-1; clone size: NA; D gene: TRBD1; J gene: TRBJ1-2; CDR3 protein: CATRKGGDYGYTF; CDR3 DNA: TGTGCCACGCGCAAAGGGGGCGACTATGGCTACACCTTC
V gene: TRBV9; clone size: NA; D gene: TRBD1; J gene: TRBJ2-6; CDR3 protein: CASSPRGGTGFSGANVLTF; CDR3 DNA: TGTGCCAGCAGCCCCAGGGGGGGGACAGGGTTCTCTGGGGCCAACGTCCTGACTTTC
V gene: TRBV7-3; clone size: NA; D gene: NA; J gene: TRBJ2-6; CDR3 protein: CASSPTGSGANVLTF; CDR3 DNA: TGTGCCAGCAGCCCGACGGGATCCGGGGCCAACGTCCTGACTTTC
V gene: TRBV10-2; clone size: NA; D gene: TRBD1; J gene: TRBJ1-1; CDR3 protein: CASGQGARTEAFF; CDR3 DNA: TGCGCCAGTGGACAGGGGGCGCGAACTGAAGCTTTCTTT
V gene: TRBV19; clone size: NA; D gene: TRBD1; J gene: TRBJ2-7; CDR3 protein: CASSIRDRGYEQYF; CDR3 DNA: TGTGCCAGTAGTATCCGGGACAGGGGCTACGAGCAGTACTTC
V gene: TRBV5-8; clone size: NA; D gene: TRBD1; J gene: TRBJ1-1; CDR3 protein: CASSFSGTGRNTEAFF; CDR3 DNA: TGTGCCAGCAGCTTCTCCGGGACAGGGCGGAACACTGAAGCTTTCTTT
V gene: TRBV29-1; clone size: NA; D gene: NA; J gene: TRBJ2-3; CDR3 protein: CSVETEADTQYF; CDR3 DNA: TGCAGCGTTGAGACGGAGGCAGATACGCAGTATTTT
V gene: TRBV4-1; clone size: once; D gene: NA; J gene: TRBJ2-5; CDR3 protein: CASSPSWGEGLETQYF; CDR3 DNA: TGCGCCAGCAGCCCTTCATGGGGGGAAGGCTTAGAGACCCAGTACTTC
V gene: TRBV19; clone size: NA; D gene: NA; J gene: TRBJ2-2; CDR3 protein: CASSISGVDTGELFF; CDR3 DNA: TGTGCCAGTAGTATATCGGGGGTCGACACCGGGGAGCTGTTTTTT
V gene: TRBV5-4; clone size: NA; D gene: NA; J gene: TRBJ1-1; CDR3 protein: CASSLDGRINTEAFF; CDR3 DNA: TGTGCCAGCAGCTTGGATGGGCGAATAAACACTGAAGCTTTCTTT
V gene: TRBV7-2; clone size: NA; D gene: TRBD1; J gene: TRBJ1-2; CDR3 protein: CASSPRTGYGYGYTF; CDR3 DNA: TGTGCCAGCAGCCCGAGGACAGGGTATGGCTATGGCTACACCTTC
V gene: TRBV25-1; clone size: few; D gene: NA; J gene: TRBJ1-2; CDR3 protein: CASKGRGDGYTF; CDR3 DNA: TGTGCCAGCAAGGGGCGGGGGGACGGCTACACCTTC
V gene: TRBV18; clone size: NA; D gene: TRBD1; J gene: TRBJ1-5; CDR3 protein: CASSPDPTGTNQPQHF; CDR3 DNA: TGTGCCAGCTCACCGGACCCGACAGGGACTAATCAGCCCCAGCATTTT
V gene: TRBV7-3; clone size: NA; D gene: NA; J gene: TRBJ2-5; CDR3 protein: CASSRDIDETQYF; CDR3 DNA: TGTGCCAGCAGCCGGGACATTGACGAGACCCAGTACTTC
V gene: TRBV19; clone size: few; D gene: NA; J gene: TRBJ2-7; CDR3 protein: CASSMSGPYEQYF; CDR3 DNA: TGTGCCAGTAGTATGTCAGGGCCCTACGAGCAGTACTTC
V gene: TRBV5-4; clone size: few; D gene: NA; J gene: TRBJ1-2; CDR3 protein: CASRGGRNYGYTF; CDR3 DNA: TGTGCCAGCAGAGGGGGACGGAACTATGGCTACACCTTC
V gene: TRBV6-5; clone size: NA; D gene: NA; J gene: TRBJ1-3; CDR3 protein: CASTVTDSGNTIYF; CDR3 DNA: TGTGCCAGCACCGTGACAGACTCTGGAAACACCATATATTTT
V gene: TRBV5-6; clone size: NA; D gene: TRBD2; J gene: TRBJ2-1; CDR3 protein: CASSASGGLVTYNEQFF; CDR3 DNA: TGTGCCAGCAGCGCTAGCGGGGGGCTTGTAACCTACAATGAGCAGTTCTTC
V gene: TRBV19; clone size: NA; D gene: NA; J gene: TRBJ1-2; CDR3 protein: CASSIWEKVYGYTF; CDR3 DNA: TGTGCCAGTAGTATATGGGAGAAGGTCTATGGCTACACCTTC
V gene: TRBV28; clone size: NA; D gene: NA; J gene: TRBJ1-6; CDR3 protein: CASSFKVSSYNSPLHF; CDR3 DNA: TGTGCCAGCAGTTTTAAAGTGAGCTCCTATAATTCACCCCTCCACTTT
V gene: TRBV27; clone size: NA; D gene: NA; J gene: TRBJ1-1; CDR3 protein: CASTKGDGRWDTEAFF; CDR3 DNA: TGTGCCAGCACCAAGGGGGACGGCAGGTGGGACACTGAAGCTTTCTTT
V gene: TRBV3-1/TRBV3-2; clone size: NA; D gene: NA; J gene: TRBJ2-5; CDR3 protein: CASTLERGTHQETQYF; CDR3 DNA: TGTGCCAGCACCCTTGAGAGAGGGACACATCAAGAGACCCAGTACTTC
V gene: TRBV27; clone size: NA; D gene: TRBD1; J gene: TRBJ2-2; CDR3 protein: CASSGQGISGELFF; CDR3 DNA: TGTGCCAGCAGTGGACAGGGGATATCAGGGGAGCTGTTTTTT